This TCR beta chain stems from a study of regulatory T cells in long-lasting Graves disease. Described time point: newly diagnosed GD, antithyroid drugs for less than 3 months. RNA extracted from PBMCs served as the sequencing template. CDR3-region Arm-PCR and iRepertoire HTBI primers produced the TCR beta libraries. In the source study's methods: Sequenced samples collectively carried 62 TRBV and 14 TRBJ segments. Each CDR3 protein is one row after TCRdb ran MiXCR on the multiplex PCR reads. TCRdb, not the authors, supplied the V and J calls. The sample comprises approximately 460,000 distinct CDR3 sequences, less than 20% of which are singletons, and roughly 10% rests with the top ten. Germline V gene sequence: CDR1 SGHRS, CDR2 YFSETQ. The CDR3 runs to 15 residues. J was trimmed by 2 bases and V by 4 bases; bases with no gene match: 7. The sample was also reused in another study, on T cells in Graves' hyperthyroidism and ophthalmopathy.

V and J are TRBV5-1 and TRBJ2-3; TRBD1 aligns across 7 bases. The receptor comes from a woman aged 30 to 39 with Graves disease. Specimen: peripheral blood mononuclear cells (PBMCs), collected at new diagnosis, from a patient treated with antithyroid drugs. This CDR3 reads CASSPGQTPTDTQYF. The DNA of the CDR3 is TGCGCCAGCAGCCCGGGACAGACGCCCACAGATACGCAGTATTTT.